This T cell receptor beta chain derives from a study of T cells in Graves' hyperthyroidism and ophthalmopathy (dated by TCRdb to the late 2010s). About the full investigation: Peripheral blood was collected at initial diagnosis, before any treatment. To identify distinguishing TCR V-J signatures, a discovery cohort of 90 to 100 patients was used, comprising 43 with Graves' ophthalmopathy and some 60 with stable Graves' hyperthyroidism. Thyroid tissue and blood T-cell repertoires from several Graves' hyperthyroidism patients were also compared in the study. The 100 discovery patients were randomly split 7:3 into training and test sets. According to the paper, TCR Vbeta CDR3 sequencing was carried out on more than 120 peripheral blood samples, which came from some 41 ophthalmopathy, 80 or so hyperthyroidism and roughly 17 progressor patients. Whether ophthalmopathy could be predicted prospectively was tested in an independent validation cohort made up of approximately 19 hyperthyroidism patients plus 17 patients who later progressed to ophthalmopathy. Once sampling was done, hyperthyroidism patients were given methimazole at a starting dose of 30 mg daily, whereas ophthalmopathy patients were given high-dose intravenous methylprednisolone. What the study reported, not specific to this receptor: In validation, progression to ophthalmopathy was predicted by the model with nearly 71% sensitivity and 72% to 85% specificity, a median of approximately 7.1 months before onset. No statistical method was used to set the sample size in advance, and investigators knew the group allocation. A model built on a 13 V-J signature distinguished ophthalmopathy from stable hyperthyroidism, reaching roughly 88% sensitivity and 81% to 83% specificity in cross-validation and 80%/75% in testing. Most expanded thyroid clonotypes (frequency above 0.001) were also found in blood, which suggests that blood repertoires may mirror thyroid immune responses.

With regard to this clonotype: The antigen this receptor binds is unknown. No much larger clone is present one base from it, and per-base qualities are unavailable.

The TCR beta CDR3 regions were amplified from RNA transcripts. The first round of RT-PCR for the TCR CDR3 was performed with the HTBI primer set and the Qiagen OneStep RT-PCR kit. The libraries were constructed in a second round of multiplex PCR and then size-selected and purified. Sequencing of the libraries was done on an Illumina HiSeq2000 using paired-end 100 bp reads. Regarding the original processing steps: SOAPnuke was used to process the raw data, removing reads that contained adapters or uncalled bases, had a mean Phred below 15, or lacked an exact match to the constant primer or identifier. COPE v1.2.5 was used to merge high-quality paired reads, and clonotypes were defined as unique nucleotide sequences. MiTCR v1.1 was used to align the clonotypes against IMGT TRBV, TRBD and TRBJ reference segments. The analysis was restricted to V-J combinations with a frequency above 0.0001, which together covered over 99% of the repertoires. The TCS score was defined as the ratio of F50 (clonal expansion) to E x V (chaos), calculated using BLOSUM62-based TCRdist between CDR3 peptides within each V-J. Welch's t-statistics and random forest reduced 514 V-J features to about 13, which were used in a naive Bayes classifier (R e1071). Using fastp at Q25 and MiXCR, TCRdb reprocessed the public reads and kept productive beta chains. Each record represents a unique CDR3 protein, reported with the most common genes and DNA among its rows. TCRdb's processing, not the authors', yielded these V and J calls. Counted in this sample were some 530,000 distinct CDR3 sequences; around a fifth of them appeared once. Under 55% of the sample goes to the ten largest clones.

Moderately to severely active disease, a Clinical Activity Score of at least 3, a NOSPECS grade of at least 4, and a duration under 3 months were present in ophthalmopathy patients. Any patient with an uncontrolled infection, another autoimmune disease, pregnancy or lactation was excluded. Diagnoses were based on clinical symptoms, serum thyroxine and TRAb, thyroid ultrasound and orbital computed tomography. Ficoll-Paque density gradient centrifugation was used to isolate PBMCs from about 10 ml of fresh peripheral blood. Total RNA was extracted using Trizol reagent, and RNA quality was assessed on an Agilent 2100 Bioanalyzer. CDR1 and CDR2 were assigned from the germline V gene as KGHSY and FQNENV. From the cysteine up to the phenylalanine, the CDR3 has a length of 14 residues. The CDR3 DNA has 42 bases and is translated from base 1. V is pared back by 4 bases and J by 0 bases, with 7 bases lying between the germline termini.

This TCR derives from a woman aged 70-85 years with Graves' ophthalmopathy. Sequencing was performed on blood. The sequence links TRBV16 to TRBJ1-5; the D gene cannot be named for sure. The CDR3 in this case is CASSPSYSNQPQHF. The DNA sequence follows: TGTGCCAGCAGCCCAAGTTATAGCAATCAGCCCCAGCATTTT.